This TCR beta chain originates from a study of T-cell reconstitution after alpha-beta-depleted transplantation in children listed by TCRdb under 2016. In terms of the full investigation: Using TCR repertoire profiling, the study quantitatively followed how T-cell immune reconstitution unfolded in children after TCRalphabeta/CD19-depleted allogeneic hematopoietic cell transplantation. Study-wide findings and limitations: The apparently early alphabetaT-cell count recovery about two months after transplant was reportedly dependent on only several hundred rapidly expanded clones derived from non-depleted graft cells. Over the following months the frequencies of hyperexpanded clones went down, and after one year T-cell counts and TCRbeta diversity were mostly credited to newly produced T cells. In some patients, the high TCRbeta diversity seen at day 60 was put down to recipient T cells and intrathymic progenitors that had survived conditioning.

Receptor libraries were prepared by PCR. The sequencer was an Illumina HiSeq 2500. TCR libraries were prepared with molecular barcoding, using unique molecular identifiers to normalize TCRbeta repertoire quantification. The raw public reads went through TCRdb reprocessing: fastp at Q25, MiXCR clone calling, in-frame beta chains kept. Every distinct CDR3 protein forms one entry, paired with its most common genes and DNA. The sample table lists about 150,000 distinct CDR3 sequences, around 10% of them with a count of one. Around 13% of the sample lies in the top ten. According to the study, the label for this sample's treatment or condition signals: allogeneic hematopoietic cell transplantation with graft depleted of TCRalphabeta T cells and CD19 B cells. Transplant recipients were children who received TCRalphabeta/CD19-depleted allogeneic hematopoietic cell grafts. The CDR3 holds 17 amino acids from the cysteine to the phenylalanine. The CDR3 DNA has 51 bases and is translated from base 1. CDR1 and CDR2, looked up from the germline V gene, are KGHSH and LQKENI. The junction shows trimming of 3 bases on V and 2 bases on J, and the gene matches do not reach 13 bases of it.

About this clonotype itself: Its antigen is currently not known. No base quality values were provided; no much bigger clone lies one nucleotide off.

Sequenced material: PBMCs, taken before TCRalphabeta/CD19-depleted stem cell transplant. The origin of this receptor is a boy aged 2 to 9 with acute myeloid leukemia, due to receive a stem cell transplant. This chain is built from TRBV18 and TRBJ2-7; 7 nucleotides in the junction match TRBD2. The CDR3: CASSPLGDGRITYEQYF. The bases are TGTGCCAGCTCACCTCTTGGGGACGGGAGGATTACCTACGAGCAGTACTTC.